This T cell receptor (beta chain) comes out of a study of molecular identifiers for immune sequencing clone quantification. This clonotype was detected many times. Trimming pared 8 bases from V and 2 bases from J, leaving 10 bases between. CDR1 is MDHEN, CDR2 SYDVKM, per germline. CDR3 size: 13 residues. MiXCR, applied by TCRdb to the PCR reads, yields one record per CDR3 protein. The table records approximately 550,000 distinct CDR3 sequences, less than 30% of them present only once. The TCR originated in a human donor in good health. Some libraries in this study had Jurkat cell RNA spiked in. The chain joins TRBV28 to TRBJ1-5; the D gene is possibly TRBD1 (5 bases). Sequencing input: naive CD8+ T cells from blood, with Jurkat cell RNA spiked in. Regarding subset: FACS-sorted CD8+CD4-CCR7+CD45RA+ naive T cells. The CDR3 sequence: CASGGVGNQPQHF. In nucleotides, the CDR3 is TGTGCCAGCGGGGGGGTTGGCAATCAGCCCCAGCATTTT.